This T cell receptor (beta chain) was sequenced in a study of shared clonotypes between healthy human individuals. Overall study findings and caveats: Sharing across four donors was seen in roughly 5% of naive CD4 clonotypes.

Data came from immunoSEQ multiplex PCR; TCRdb stores just in-frame clones and leaves some out. The table shows millions of clones, with 85% to 95% occurring only once. CDR1 is SGDLS, CDR2 YYNGEE, per germline. This CDR3 is built from 18 residues. With V trimmed by 3 bases and J by 5 bases, 14 bases remained unmatched. The naive CD8 fraction comprised CD45RO-negative cells positively selected for CCR7 and excluded terminally differentiated effector memory CD45RA+ cells. With respect to this clone: Its antigen is not identified.

The receptor's source is a man aged 18-30 years in good health. Some clones in this sample may be carry-over from other donors' samples. J is TRBJ1-2 and V is TRBV9, with 12 nucleotides matching TRBD1. Sequenced sample: naive CD8+ T cells from PBMCs. This CDR3 is CASSGPGTGGMARYGYTF. DNA of the CDR3: TGTGCCAGCAGCGGACCCGGGACAGGGGGCATGGCGAGGTATGGCTACACCTTC.